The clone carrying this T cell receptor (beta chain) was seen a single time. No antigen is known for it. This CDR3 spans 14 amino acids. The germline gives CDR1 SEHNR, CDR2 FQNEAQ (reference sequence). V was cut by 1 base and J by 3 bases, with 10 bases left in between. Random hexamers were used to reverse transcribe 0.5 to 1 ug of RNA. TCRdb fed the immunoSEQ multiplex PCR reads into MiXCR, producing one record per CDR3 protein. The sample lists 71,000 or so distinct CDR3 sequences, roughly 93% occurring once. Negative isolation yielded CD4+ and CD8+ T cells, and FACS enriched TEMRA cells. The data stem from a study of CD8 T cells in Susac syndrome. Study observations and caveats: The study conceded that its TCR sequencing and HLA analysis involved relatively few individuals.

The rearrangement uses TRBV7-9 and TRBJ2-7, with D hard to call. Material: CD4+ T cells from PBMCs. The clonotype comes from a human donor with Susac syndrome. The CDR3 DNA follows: TGTGCCAGCAGCTTAGTAGGCTCCATCTACGAGCAGTACTTC. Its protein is CASSLVGSIYEQYF.